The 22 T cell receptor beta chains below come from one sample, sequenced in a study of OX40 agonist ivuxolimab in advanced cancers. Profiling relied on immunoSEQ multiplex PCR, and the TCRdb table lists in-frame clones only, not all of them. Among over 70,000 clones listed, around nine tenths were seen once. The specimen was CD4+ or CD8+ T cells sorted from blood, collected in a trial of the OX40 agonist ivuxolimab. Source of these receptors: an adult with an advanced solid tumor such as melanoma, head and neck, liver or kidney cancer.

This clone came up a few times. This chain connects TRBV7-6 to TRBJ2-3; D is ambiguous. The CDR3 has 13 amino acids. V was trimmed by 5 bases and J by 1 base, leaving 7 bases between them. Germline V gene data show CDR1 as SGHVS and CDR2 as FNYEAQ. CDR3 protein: CASSPTGTDTQYF. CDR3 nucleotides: TGTGCCAGCAGCCCGACTGGCACAGATACGCAGTATTTT.

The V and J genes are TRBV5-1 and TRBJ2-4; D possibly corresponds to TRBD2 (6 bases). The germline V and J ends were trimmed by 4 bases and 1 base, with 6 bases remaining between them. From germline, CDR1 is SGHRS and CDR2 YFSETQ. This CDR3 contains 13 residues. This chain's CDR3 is CASSGGAKNIQYF. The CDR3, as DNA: TGCGCCAGCAGCGGAGGGGCCAAAAACATTCAGTACTTC.

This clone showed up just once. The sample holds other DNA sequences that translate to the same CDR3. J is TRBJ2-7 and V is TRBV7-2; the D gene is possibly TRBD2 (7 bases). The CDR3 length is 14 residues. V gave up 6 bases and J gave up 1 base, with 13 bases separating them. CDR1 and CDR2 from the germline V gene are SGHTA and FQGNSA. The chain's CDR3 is CASSRAGASYEQYF. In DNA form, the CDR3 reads TGTGCCAGCAGTAGGGCGGGGGCATCCTACGAGCAGTACTTC.

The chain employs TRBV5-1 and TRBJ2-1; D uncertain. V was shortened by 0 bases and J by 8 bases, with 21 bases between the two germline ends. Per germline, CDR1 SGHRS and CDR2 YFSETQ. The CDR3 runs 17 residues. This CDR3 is CASSLDPLGSLGDEQFF. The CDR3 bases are TGCGCCAGCAGCTTGGACCCGCTGGGGTCCCTGGGCGATGAGCAGTTCTTC.

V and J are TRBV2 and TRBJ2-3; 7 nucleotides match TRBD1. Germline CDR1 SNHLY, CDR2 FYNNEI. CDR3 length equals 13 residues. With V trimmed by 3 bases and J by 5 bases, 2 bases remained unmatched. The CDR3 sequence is CASSETGLDTQYF. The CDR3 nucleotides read TGTGCCAGCAGTGAGACAGGGCTAGATACGCAGTATTTT.

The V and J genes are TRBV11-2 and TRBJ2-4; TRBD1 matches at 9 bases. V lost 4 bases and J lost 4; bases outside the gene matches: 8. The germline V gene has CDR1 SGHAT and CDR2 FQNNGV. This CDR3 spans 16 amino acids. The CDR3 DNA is TGTGCCAGCAGCTATCTTCTGACAGGGGGAAAAAACATTCAGTACTTC. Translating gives CASSYLLTGGKNIQYF.

CDR3 in amino acids: CASSSRGGTEAFF. The CDR3 DNA follows: TGTGCCAGTAGTAGCAGGGGGGGCACTGAAGCTTTCTTT. The chain couples TRBV19 to TRBJ1-1, with 7 bases that match TRBD1. J was trimmed by 4 bases and V by 4 bases; bases with no gene match: 3. The length of the CDR3 is 13 residues. The V gene's germline CDR1 is LNHDA and CDR2 SQIVND (reference sequence). Full variable domain (outside the CDR3, taken from reference TRBV19 and TRBJ1-1): DGGITQSPKYLFRKEGQNVTLSCEQNLNHDAMYWYRQDPGQGLRLIYYSQIVNDFQKGDIAEGYSVSREKKESFPLTVTSAQKNPTAFYLCASSSRGGTEAFFGQGTRLTVV.

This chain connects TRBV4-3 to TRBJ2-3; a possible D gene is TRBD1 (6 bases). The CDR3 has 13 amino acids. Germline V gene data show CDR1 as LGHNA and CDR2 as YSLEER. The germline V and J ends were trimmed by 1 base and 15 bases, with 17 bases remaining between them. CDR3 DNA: TGCGCCAGCAGCCAAGCGAGTCAGGGGTCGATCTATTTT. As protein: CASSQASQGSIYF.

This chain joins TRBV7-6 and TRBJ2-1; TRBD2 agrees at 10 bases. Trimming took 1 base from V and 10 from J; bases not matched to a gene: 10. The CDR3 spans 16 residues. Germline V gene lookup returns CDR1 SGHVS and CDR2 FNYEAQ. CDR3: CASSLGLAGDWEEQFF. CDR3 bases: TGTGCCAGCAGCTTAGGTCTAGCGGGAGATTGGGAGGAGCAGTTCTTC.

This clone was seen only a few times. CDR3 sequence (DNA): TGTGCCAGCAGCCCCTGGACAGGGAATCAGCCCCAGCATTTT. Its protein is CASSPWTGNQPQHF. The chain combines TRBV7-8 with TRBJ1-5, with 8 bases matching TRBD1. Germline loops: CDR1 SGHVS, CDR2 FQNEAQ. The V gene end was trimmed by 5 bases and the J gene end by 4 bases; junction bases not matched to a gene: 4. The CDR3 runs 14 residues.

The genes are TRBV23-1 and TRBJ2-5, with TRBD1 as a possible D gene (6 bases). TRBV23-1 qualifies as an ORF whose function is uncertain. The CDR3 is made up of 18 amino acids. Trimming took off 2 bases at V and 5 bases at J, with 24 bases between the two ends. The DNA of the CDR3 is TGCGCCAGCAGTCAACCCAGTAGGCAGGGGCGCAAACGGGAGACCCAGTACTTC. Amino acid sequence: CASSQPSRQGRKRETQYF.

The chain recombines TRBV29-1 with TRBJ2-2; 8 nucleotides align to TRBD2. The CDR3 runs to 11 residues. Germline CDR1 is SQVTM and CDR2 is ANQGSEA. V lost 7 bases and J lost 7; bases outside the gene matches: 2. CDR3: CSAAGGGELFF. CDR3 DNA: TGCAGCGCCGCGGGAGGCGGGGAGCTGTTTTTT.

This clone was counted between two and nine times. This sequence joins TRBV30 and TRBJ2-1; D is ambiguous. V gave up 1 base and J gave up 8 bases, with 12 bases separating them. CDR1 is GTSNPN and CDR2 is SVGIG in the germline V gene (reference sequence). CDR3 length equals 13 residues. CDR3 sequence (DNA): TGTGCCTGGAGTGATGGGGATCGCTATGAGCAGTTCTTC. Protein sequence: CAWSDGDRYEQFF.

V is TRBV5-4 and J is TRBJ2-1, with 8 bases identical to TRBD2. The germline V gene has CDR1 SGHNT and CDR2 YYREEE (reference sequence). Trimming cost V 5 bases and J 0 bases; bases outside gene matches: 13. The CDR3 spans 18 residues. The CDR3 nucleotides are TGTGCCAGCAGAACCGGGTGGAGCGGGAGTAACTCCTACAATGAGCAGTTCTTC. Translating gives CASRTGWSGSNSYNEQFF. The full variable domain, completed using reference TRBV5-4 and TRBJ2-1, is ETGVTQSPTHLIKTRGQQVTLRCSSQSGHNTVSWYQQALGQGPQFIFQYYREEENGRGNFPPRFSGLQFPNYSSELNVNALELDDSALYLCASRTGWSGSNSYNEQFFGPGTRLTVL.

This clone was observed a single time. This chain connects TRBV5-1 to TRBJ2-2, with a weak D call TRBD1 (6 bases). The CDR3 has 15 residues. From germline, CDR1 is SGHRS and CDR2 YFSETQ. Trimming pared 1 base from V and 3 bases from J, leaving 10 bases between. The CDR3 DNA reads TGCGCCAGCAGCTTGCTGGCAGGGGACACCGGGGAGCTGTTTTTT. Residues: CASSLLAGDTGELFF.

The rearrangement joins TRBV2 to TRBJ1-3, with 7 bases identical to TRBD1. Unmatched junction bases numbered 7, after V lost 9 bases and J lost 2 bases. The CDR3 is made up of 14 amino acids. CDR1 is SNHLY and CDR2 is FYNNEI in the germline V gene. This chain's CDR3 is CASDRAGAGNTIYF. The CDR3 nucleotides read TGTGCCAGTGACAGGGCTGGAGCTGGAAACACCATATATTTT.

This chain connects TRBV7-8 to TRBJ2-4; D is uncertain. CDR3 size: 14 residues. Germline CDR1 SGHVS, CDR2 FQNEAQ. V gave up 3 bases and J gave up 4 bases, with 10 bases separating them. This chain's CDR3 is CASSLTDGKNIQYF. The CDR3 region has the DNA TGTGCCAGCAGCTTGACGGACGGGAAAAACATTCAGTACTTC.

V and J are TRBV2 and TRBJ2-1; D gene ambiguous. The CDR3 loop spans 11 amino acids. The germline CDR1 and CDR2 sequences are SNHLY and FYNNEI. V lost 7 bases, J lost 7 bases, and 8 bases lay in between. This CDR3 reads CASTTINEQFF. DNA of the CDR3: TGTGCCAGCACAACGATTAATGAGCAGTTCTTC.

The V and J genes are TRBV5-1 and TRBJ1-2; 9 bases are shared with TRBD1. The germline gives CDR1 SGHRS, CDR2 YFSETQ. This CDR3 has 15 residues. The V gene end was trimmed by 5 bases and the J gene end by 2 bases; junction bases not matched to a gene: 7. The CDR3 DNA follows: TGCGCCAGCAGACTAACAGGGGGCGCGAACTATGGCTACACCTTC. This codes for CASRLTGGANYGYTF.

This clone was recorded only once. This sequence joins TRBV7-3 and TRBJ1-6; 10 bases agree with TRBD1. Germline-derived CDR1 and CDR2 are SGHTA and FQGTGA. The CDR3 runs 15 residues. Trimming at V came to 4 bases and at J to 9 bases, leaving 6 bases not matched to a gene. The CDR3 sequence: CASSSGQGPSSPLHF. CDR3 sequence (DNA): TGTGCCAGCAGCTCGGGACAGGGGCCGAGTTCACCCCTCCACTTT. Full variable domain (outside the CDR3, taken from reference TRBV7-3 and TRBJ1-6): GAGVSQTPSNKVTEKGKYVELRCDPISGHTALYWYRQSLGQGPEFLIYFQGTGAADDSGLPNDRFFAVRPEGSVSTLKIQRTERGDSAVYLCASSSGQGPSSPLHFGNGTRLTVT.

The CDR3 coding sequence is TGTGCCAGCAGCCCTAGCGGGAGGGCCGAGACCCAGTACTTC. Amino acids: CASSPSGRAETQYF. The V and J genes are TRBV7-2 and TRBJ2-5, with TRBD2 matching 12 bases. The V gene's germline CDR1 is SGHTA and CDR2 FQGNSA. This CDR3 has 14 amino acids. J lost 5 bases, V lost 5 bases, and 3 bases had no gene match.

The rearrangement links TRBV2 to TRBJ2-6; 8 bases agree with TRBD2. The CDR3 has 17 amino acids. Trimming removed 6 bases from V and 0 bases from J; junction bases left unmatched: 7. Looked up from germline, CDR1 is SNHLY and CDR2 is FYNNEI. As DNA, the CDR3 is TGTGCCAGCAGCCTACTGGCGGGAGGCTCTGGGGCCAACGTCCTGACTTTC. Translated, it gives CASSLLAGGSGANVLTF.